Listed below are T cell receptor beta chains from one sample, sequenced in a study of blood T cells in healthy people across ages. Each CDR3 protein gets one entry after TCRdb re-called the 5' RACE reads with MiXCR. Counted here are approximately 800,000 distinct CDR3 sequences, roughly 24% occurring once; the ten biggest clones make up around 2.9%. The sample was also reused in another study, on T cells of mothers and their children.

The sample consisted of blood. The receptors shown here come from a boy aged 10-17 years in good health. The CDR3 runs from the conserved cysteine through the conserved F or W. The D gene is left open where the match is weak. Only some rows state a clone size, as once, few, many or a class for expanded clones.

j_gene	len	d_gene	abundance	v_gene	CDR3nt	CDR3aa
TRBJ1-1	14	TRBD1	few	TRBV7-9	TGTGCCAGCAGCTTAGGAAGGGGGCTAGGTGAAACTTTCTTT	CASSLGRGLGETFF
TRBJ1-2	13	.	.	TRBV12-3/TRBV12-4	TGTGCCAGCAGTTTAGGGCGGCTTAGGGGCTACACCTTC	CASSLGRLRGYTF
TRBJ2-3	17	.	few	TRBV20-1	TGCAGTGCCTACCGTCCGTCTCTAGCGACGTATACAGATACGCAGTATTTT	CSAYRPSLATYTDTQYF
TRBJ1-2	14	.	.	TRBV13	TGTGCCAGCAGCTTAGATGGACAGAGCTATGGCTACACCTTC	CASSLDGQSYGYTF
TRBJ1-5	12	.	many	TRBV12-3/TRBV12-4	TGTGCCAGCTCACCGGGGGATCAGCCCCAGCATTTT	CASSPGDQPQHF
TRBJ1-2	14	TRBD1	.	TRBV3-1	TGTGCCAGCAGCCCCCCGGACAGGGGGCATGGCTACACCTTC	CASSPPDRGHGYTF
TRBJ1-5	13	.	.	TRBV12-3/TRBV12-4	TGTGCCAGCAGATTAGGGGGGCCTCAGCCCCAGCATTTT	CASRLGGPQPQHF
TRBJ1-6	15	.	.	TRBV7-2	TGTGCCAGCAGCTTAGAGGGAGGGTTTCATTCACCCCTCCACTTT	CASSLEGGFHSPLHF
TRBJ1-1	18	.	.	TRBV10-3	TGTGCCATCAGTGATCCTCCCGGTGCAGGGCGCAAGAACACTGAAGCTTTCTTT	CAISDPPGAGRKNTEAFF
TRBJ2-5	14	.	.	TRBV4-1	TGCGCCAGCGGCTTACTAGGGGGATCCAAGACCCAGTACTTC	CASGLLGGSKTQYF
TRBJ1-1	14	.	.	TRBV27	TGTGCCAGCAGTACAGGGACTATGGGCACTGAAGCTTTCTTT	CASSTGTMGTEAFF
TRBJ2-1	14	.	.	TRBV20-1	TGCAGTGCCAGTACCGGGACCAGCCCCAATGAGCAGTTCTTC	CSASTGTSPNEQFF
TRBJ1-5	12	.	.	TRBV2	TGTGCCAGCAGCGCCCTCGGTCAGCCCCAGCATTTT	CASSALGQPQHF
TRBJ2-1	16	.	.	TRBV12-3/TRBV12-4	TGTGCCAGCAGTGACCCGGGACGGGGTCTCTACAATGAGCAGTTCTTC	CASSDPGRGLYNEQFF
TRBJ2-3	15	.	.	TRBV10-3	TGTGCCATCAGTGATTCGTTAGGTGGGACAGATACGCAGTATTTT	CAISDSLGGTDTQYF
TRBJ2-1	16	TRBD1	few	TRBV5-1	TGCGCCAGCAGCGCGAATACAGGGGACCTATACAATGAGCAGTTCTTC	CASSANTGDLYNEQFF
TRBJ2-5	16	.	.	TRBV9	TGTGCCAGCAGCGGCCCAACGGGGGCCTATCAAGAGACCCAGTACTTC	CASSGPTGAYQETQYF
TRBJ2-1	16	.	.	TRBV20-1	TGCAGTGCTAGCCCTTCCCCGACAAGAGCCAACAATGAGCAGTTCTTC	CSASPSPTRANNEQFF
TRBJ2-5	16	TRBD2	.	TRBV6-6	TGTGCCAGCAGTCCTGCGAGCGGGGGGGCCAAAGAGACCCAGTACTTC	CASSPASGGAKETQYF
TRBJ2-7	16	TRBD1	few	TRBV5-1	TGCGCCAGCAGCATCTACGACAGGGTTTGGACCTACGAGCAGTACTTC	CASSIYDRVWTYEQYF
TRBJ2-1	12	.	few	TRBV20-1	TGCAGTGCTAGAACTAGGAACAATGAGCAGTTCTTC	CSARTRNNEQFF
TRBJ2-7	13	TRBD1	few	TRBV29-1	TGCAGCGTTAGGACAGGGGAAGTCTACGAGCAGTACTTC	CSVRTGEVYEQYF
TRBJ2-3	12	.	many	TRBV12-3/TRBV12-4	TGTGCCAGCAGTCCCCAGTCAGATACGCAGTATTTT	CASSPQSDTQYF
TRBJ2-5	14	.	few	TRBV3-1	TGTGCCAGCAGCCCTCGCAGGGCCCAAGAGACCCAGTACTTC	CASSPRRAQETQYF
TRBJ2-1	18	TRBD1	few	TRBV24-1	TGTGCCACCAGTGACCTCGGCGCAAGACAGGGCGGTTACAATGAGCAGTTCTTC	CATSDLGARQGGYNEQFF
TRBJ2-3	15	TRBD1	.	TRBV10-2	TGCGCCAGCAGTGCCGGACAGGGCGTCACAGATACGCAGTATTTT	CASSAGQGVTDTQYF
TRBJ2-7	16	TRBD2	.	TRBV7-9	TGTGCCAGCAGCTTACCTGGACTAGCGGGAGTGTACGAGCAGTACTTC	CASSLPGLAGVYEQYF
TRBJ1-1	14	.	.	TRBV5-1	TGCGCCAGCAGCTTGGTGTGGGGCGGTACTGAAGCTTTCTTT	CASSLVWGGTEAFF
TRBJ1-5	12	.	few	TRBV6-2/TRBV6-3	TGTGCCAGCAGTTCCGGTGGGGGGCCCCAGCATTTT	CASSSGGGPQHF
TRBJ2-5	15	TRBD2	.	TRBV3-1	TGTGCCAGCAGCCAAGGGAATAGCGGGATTCGGACCCAGTACTTC	CASSQGNSGIRTQYF
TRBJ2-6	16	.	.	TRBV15	TGTGCCACCAGCAGAGATCCAGGGACTGGGGCCAACGTCCTGACTTTC	CATSRDPGTGANVLTF
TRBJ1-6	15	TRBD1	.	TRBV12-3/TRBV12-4	TGTGCCAGCAGTCGGGACAGCCTCTATAATTCACCCCTCCACTTT	CASSRDSLYNSPLHF
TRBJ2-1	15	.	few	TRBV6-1	TGTGCCAGCAGTCAGACTACCAAAAACGTCGATGAGCAGTTCTTC	CASSQTTKNVDEQFF
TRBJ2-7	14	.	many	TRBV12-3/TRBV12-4	TGTGCCAGCAGCCCAGGGACGATCACCTACGAGCAGTACTTC	CASSPGTITYEQYF
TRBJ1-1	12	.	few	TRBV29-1	TGCAGCGGGGCACGGGATGGGACTGAAGCTTTCTTT	CSGARDGTEAFF
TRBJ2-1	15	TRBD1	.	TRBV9	TGTGCCAGCAGCGTTACGACAGGGGGTCGGCATGAGCAGTTCTTC	CASSVTTGGRHEQFF
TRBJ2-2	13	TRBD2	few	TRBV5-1	TGCGCCAGCACCAGCGGGGACACCGGGGAGCTGTTTTTT	CASTSGDTGELFF
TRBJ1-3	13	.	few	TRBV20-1	TGCAGTGCTAGTCACGTCATTCCGAACACCATATATTTT	CSASHVIPNTIYF
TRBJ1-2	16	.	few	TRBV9	TGTGCCAGCAGCGTAGAACCCACGGGGACTAACTATGGCTACACCTTC	CASSVEPTGTNYGYTF
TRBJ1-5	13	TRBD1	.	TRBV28	TGTGCCAGCCGGCGACAGGGGGGTCAGCCCCAGCATTTT	CASRRQGGQPQHF
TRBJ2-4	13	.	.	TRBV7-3	TGTGCCAGCAGCGTCGACAGGGAGGGCATTCAGTACTTC	CASSVDREGIQYF
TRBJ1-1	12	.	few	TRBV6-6	TGTGCCAGCAGTCACTTGTTTACTGAAGCTTTCTTT	CASSHLFTEAFF
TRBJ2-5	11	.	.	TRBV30	TGTGCCTGGAACTTACAAGAGACCCAGTACTTC	CAWNLQETQYF
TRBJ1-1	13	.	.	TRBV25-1	TGTGCCAGCAGACAGGGAGTGAACACTGAAGCTTTCTTT	CASRQGVNTEAFF
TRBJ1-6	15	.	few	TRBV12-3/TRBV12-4	TGTGCCAGCCTAGGGGGGCGGCTCGGTAATTCACCCCTCCACTTT	CASLGGRLGNSPLHF
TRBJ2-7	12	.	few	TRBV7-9	TGTGCCAGCAGCTTGGGGGCATGGGAGCAGTACTTC	CASSLGAWEQYF
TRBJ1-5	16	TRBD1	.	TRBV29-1	TGCAGCGTTGTGACAGGGGGCCCCGGCAGCAATCAGCCCCAGCATTTT	CSVVTGGPGSNQPQHF
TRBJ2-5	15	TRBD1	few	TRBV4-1	TGCGCCAGCAGCCAGGTGGCAGGGGGTAAGGAGACCCAGTACTTC	CASSQVAGGKETQYF
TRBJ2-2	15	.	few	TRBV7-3	TGTGCCAGCAGCTCCCAGGTTAGGGGTACCGGGGAGCTGTTTTTT	CASSSQVRGTGELFF
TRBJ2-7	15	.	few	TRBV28	TGTGCCAGCAGTCTCACTAGCTCTCCAACGTGCGAGCAGTACTTC	CASSLTSSPTCEQYF
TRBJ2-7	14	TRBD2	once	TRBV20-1	TGCAGTGCTACACAGCGGGGGCCAACCTACGAGCAGTACTTC	CSATQRGPTYEQYF
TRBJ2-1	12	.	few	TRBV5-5	TGTGCCAGCAGCTTGGAAGACAATGAGCAGTTCTTC	CASSLEDNEQFF
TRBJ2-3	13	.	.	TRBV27	TGTGCCAGCAGTTTTCCGGATGGAGATACGCAGTATTTT	CASSFPDGDTQYF
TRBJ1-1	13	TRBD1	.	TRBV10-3	TGTGCCATCAGTGGACAGGGTGACACTGAAGCTTTCTTT	CAISGQGDTEAFF
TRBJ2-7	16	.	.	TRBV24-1	TGTGCCACCAGTGATTCCCGAACAGGGAAACCCTACGAGCAGTACTTC	CATSDSRTGKPYEQYF
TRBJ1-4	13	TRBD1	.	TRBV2	TGTGCCAGCAGTGACAGGGGGGCTGAAAAACTGTTTTTT	CASSDRGAEKLFF
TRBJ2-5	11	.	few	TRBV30	TGTGCCGGGGACATGGGGGGGACCCAGTACTTC	CAGDMGGTQYF
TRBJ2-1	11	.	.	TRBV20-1	TGCAGTGCTTGGGGGTACAATGAGCAGTTCTTC	CSAWGYNEQFF
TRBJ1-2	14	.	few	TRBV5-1	TGCGCCAGCAGCCTATCTCAAGGAAACTATGGCTACACCTTC	CASSLSQGNYGYTF